The rows below give T cell receptor beta chains drawn from one sample of a study of control samples from healthy donors and cancer patients. Measured with immunoSEQ multiplex PCR; TCRdb has only the in-frame clones, and not every one. The profile covers about 61,000 clones, with about 90% appearing a single time and roughly 5.6% taken by the ten largest. The sample was PBMCs. The origin of the receptors is a man between 60 and 75 years old with colorectal cancer. Both conserved end residues are part of each CDR3. Fields, in order: V gene, clone size, D gene, J gene, CDR3 length, CDR3 protein, CDR3 DNA. The D gene is left open where the match is weak. A row's size may be missing; if present it is once, few, many or a size class.

v_call: TRBV4-1
clone_size: .
d_call: .
j_call: TRBJ2-7
cdr3_length: 14
cdr3_aa: CASSQDRLGYEQYF
cdr3_nt: TGCGCCAGCAGCCAAGATCGACTGGGCTACGAGCAGTACTTC

v_call: TRBV19
clone_size: .
d_call: TRBD1
j_call: TRBJ2-4
cdr3_length: 12
cdr3_aa: CASLYRDSPQYF
cdr3_nt: TGTGCCAGTCTTTATCGGGACAGTCCCCAGTACTTC

v_call: TRBV18
clone_size: .
d_call: .
j_call: TRBJ2-1
cdr3_length: 14
cdr3_aa: CASSPLIWNNEQFF
cdr3_nt: TGTGCCAGCTCACCCCTGATATGGAACAATGAGCAGTTCTTC

v_call: TRBV13
clone_size: .
d_call: TRBD1
j_call: TRBJ2-1
cdr3_length: 15
cdr3_aa: CASSPMGQGINEQFF
cdr3_nt: TGTGCCAGCAGCCCCATGGGACAGGGCATCAATGAGCAGTTCTTC

v_call: TRBV7-9
clone_size: .
d_call: .
j_call: TRBJ1-1
cdr3_length: 13
cdr3_aa: CASSQTENTEAFF
cdr3_nt: TGTGCCAGCAGCCAAACAGAGAACACTGAAGCTTTCTTT

v_call: TRBV19
clone_size: .
d_call: .
j_call: TRBJ2-5
cdr3_length: 14
cdr3_aa: CASSPYWGQETQYF
cdr3_nt: TGTGCCAGTAGCCCTTATTGGGGGCAAGAGACCCAGTACTTC

v_call: TRBV6-5
clone_size: .
d_call: .
j_call: TRBJ2-7
cdr3_length: 14
cdr3_aa: CASRRERGYYEQYF
cdr3_nt: TGTGCCAGCCGTCGCGAGAGGGGCTACTACGAGCAGTACTTC

v_call: TRBV19
clone_size: .
d_call: TRBD1
j_call: TRBJ2-3
cdr3_length: 14
cdr3_aa: CASSSDRGPNTQYF
cdr3_nt: TGTGCCAGTAGTAGTGACAGGGGGCCAAATACGCAGTATTTT

v_call: TRBV12-3/TRBV12-4
clone_size: .
d_call: .
j_call: TRBJ1-6
cdr3_length: 13
cdr3_aa: CASSPRGGGPLHF
cdr3_nt: TGTGCCAGCAGCCCCCGCGGAGGGGGACCCCTCCACTTT

v_call: TRBV6-2/TRBV6-3
clone_size: .
d_call: .
j_call: TRBJ1-5
cdr3_length: 15
cdr3_aa: CASSRIGGGNQPQHF
cdr3_nt: TGTGCCAGCAGCCGAATCGGGGGGGGCAATCAGCCCCAGCATTTT

v_call: TRBV28
clone_size: .
d_call: .
j_call: TRBJ2-7
cdr3_length: 13
cdr3_aa: CASSPGISYEQYF
cdr3_nt: TGTGCCAGCAGTCCGGGGATTTCTTACGAGCAGTACTTC

v_call: TRBV5-1
clone_size: .
d_call: .
j_call: TRBJ1-1
cdr3_length: 12
cdr3_aa: CASQVGDTEAFF
cdr3_nt: TGCGCCAGCCAAGTAGGGGACACTGAAGCTTTCTTT

v_call: TRBV5-1
clone_size: .
d_call: .
j_call: TRBJ1-5
cdr3_length: 16
cdr3_aa: CASSPGHGRSNQPQHF
cdr3_nt: TGCGCCAGCAGCCCGGGACACGGACGTAGCAATCAGCCCCAGCATTTT

v_call: TRBV6-6
clone_size: once
d_call: TRBD2
j_call: TRBJ2-1
cdr3_length: 16
cdr3_aa: CASKERGATSYNEQFF
cdr3_nt: TGTGCCAGCAAGGAGCGGGGGGCCACATCGTACAATGAGCAGTTCTTC